These 5 T cell receptor beta chains came from one sample sequenced in a study of CD8 T cells in ankylosing spondylitis. Study-level points and caveats: Seemingly characteristic of ankylosing spondylitis blood was a TCR beta motif consisting of 7 or 8 highly homologous variants.

The antigens these receptors bind are not known. TCRdb reanalysed the 5' RACE reads using MiXCR and keeps one entry per CDR3 protein. The sample has some 700,000 distinct CDR3 sequences, roughly 20% seen once. The sample taken for sequencing was blood, either unsorted or a sorted T cell fraction (not recorded which). These receptors were obtained from a male donor with ankylosing spondylitis.

In this sample, this clonotype turned up a few times. V gene TRBV4-1 combines with J gene TRBJ2-1; TRBD2 aligns across 9 bases. Germline CDR1 is MGHRA and CDR2 is YSYEKL. CDR3 length: 16 residues. V gave up 5 bases and J gave up 6 bases; unmatched junction bases: 11. The CDR3 loop is CASSASPSGKSNEQFF. DNA for the CDR3: TGCGCCAGCAGCGCCTCCCCTAGCGGGAAGAGCAATGAGCAGTTCTTC.

The gene calls are TRBV12-3 or TRBV12-4 and TRBJ2-5; D may correspond to TRBD1 or TRBD2 (5 bases each). The CDR3 contains 14 residues. The germline V and J ends were trimmed by 3 bases and 1 base, with 9 bases remaining between them. CDR3 in DNA: TGTGCCAGCAGTTTCGGGGCCACCCAAGAGACCCAGTACTTC. Amino acid sequence: CASSFGATQETQYF.

The genes are TRBV20-1 and TRBJ2-3, with D maybe TRBD2 (6 bases). V dropped 6 bases and J dropped 0 bases, with 16 bases sitting between them. The CDR3 is 15 residues long. The germline CDR1 and CDR2 sequences are DFQATT and SNEGSKA (reference sequence). The CDR3 loop is CSAPPLARSTDTQYF. CDR3 DNA: TGCAGTGCACCCCCTCTAGCGCGAAGCACAGATACGCAGTATTTT.

This clonotype came up a few times. Here the CDR3 reads CASSLELAGGYEQFF. For the CDR3, the DNA is TGTGCCAGCAGCTTAGAACTAGCGGGAGGGTATGAGCAGTTCTTC. The V gene is TRBV11-2, the J gene TRBJ2-1; 13 positions match TRBD2. J gave up 8 bases and V 0 bases, and 1 base lay outside the gene matches. CDR1 and CDR2 (germline): SGHAT, FQNNGV. This CDR3 region has 15 residues.

The sample holds a few counts of this clonotype. The CDR3 coding sequence is TGCAGCGTCCTACCGGTGACAGGGGTGCTTGAGGGCTACACCTTC. It codes for CSVLPVTGVLEGYTF. This chain links TRBV29-1 with TRBJ1-2; 8 bases agree with TRBD1. Germline CDR1 is SQVTM and CDR2 is ANQGSEA. J was trimmed by 8 bases and V by 6 bases; bases with no gene match: 17. This CDR3 is 15 amino acids long.